Each of the 10 T cell receptor beta chains below was sequenced from the same sample in a study of CD4 T cells in relation to SARS-CoV-2 and coronaviruses. Their specific antigens are unknown. Method: immunoSEQ multiplex PCR; TCRdb's copy keeps in-frame clones and lacks some. The table lists about 26,000 clones, approximately 70% of them singletons. The unexposed donors gave CD4+ T cells in 2011-2018, prior to COVID-19. After approximately ten days of culture, CD4+ T cells were isolated. Sequenced: CD4+ T cells from PBMCs, cultured in vitro. These receptors originate from a human donor in good health.

This chain links TRBV4-1 with TRBJ1-3; a possible D gene is TRBD1 (5 bases). The length of the CDR3 is 15 residues. V dropped 1 base and J dropped 4 bases, with 11 bases sitting between them. Germline-derived CDR1 and CDR2 are MGHRA and YSYEKL. The CDR3 reads CASSQVGGYGNTIYF. The CDR3 region has the DNA TGCGCCAGCAGCCAAGTTGGGGGTTACGGAAACACCATATATTTT.

CDR3 nucleotide sequence: TGTGCCAGCAGTTTAGGCAAAAATAGGCTACAGCCCCAGCATTTT. Translation gives CASSLGKNRLQPQHF. The genes are TRBV27 and TRBJ1-5; the D is unclear. Trimming shortened V by 2 bases and J by 7 bases, and 15 bases separated the two germline ends. CDR3 size: 15 residues. The germline gives CDR1 MNHEY, CDR2 SMNVEV (reference sequence).

The CDR3 is CASSGTGTGAGANVLTF. In DNA, the CDR3 is TGTGCCAGCAGCGGGACCGGGACAGGGGCCGGGGCCAACGTCCTGACTTTC. V is TRBV9 and J is TRBJ2-6; the match to TRBD1 covers 10 bases. V lost 3 bases to trimming and J lost 4 bases; unmatched junction nucleotides: 7. This CDR3 region has 17 residues. Per germline, CDR1 SGDLS and CDR2 YYNGEE.

The genes are TRBV19 and TRBJ1-3; no firm D call. Germline loops: CDR1 LNHDA, CDR2 SQIVND (reference sequence). The CDR3 loop spans 15 amino acids. V lost 9 bases and J lost 3, with 18 bases in between. The CDR3 nucleotides read TGTGCCAGCCTACTAACGGGAGCGGGTGGAAACACCATATATTTT. Translation: CASLLTGAGGNTIYF.

The chain has TRBV5-1 and TRBJ1-4, with D perhaps matching TRBD1 (6 bases). The CDR3 covers 19 residues. The V end was cut by 4 bases, the J end by 0 bases, with 22 bases between. Germline CDR1 SGHRS, CDR2 YFSETQ. The CDR3 sequence is CASSPGLRTVVATNEKLFF. The CDR3 nucleotides read TGCGCCAGCAGCCCAGGTTTAAGGACAGTAGTTGCAACTAATGAAAAACTGTTTTTT.

The rearrangement links TRBV7-9 to TRBJ1-3; D not certain. Germline CDR1 and CDR2: SEHNR and FQNEAQ (reference sequence). V lost 5 bases and J 0 bases, leaving 20 bases between the germline ends. This CDR3 spans 18 amino acids. The CDR3 here is CASSPTSLSGFSGNTIYF. CDR3 sequence (DNA): TGTGCCAGCAGCCCGACCAGCCTCTCAGGCTTCTCTGGAAACACCATATATTTT. Together with reference TRBV7-9 and TRBJ1-3, the CDR3 gives the full variable domain: DTGVSQNPRHKITKRGQNVTFRCDPISEHNRLYWYRQTLGQGPEFLTYFQNEAQLEKSRLLSDRFSAERPKGSFSTLEIQRTEQGDSAMYLCASSPTSLSGFSGNTIYFGEGSWLTVV.

The V gene is TRBV6-5, the J gene TRBJ2-2; 12 nucleotides align to TRBD2. Germline loops: CDR1 MNHEY, CDR2 SVGAGI. CDR3 length equals 15 residues. Trimming took 8 bases from V and 2 from J; bases not matched to a gene: 3. The CDR3 protein is CASHGLAGNTGELFF. DNA of the CDR3: TGTGCCAGCCACGGACTAGCGGGAAACACCGGGGAGCTGTTTTTT.

The genes are TRBV11-2 and TRBJ1-5; D gene uncertain. V was cut by 1 base and J by 10 bases, with 11 bases left in between. The CDR3 spans 13 residues. Germline CDR1 SGHAT, CDR2 FQNNGV. As DNA, the CDR3 is TGTGCCAGCAGCTTAGTGGAGGGTCCTCCCCAGCATTTT. This encodes CASSLVEGPPQHF. Looking up the rest from reference TRBV11-2 and TRBJ1-5 gives the full variable domain: EAGVAQSPRYKIIEKRQSVAFWCNPISGHATLYWYQQILGQGPKLLIQFQNNGVVDDSQLPKDRFSAERLKGVDSTLKIQPAKLEDSAVYLCASSLVEGPPQHFGDGTRLSIL.

This clone was seen only once. The chain couples TRBV6-2 or TRBV6-3 to TRBJ2-3; TRBD2 is a possible D gene (6 bases). With 4 bases removed from V and 2 bases from J, the gap between germline ends came to 16 bases. Per germline, CDR1 MNHEY and CDR2 SVGEGT. CDR3 length: 16 residues. The CDR3 DNA follows: TGTGCCAGCAGTTCCGGTTTAGCGGCCGTCACAGATACGCAGTATTTT. It specifies CASSSGLAAVTDTQYF.

The chain has TRBV6-5 and TRBJ2-1; 7 nucleotides agree with TRBD2. Germline trimming cut 0 bases from V and 9 bases from J; bases unmatched to any gene: 2. The germline gives CDR1 MNHEY, CDR2 SVGAGI. The CDR3 has 13 residues. CDR3 sequence (DNA): TGTGCCAGCAGTTACTCGACTAGCCCTGAGCAGTTCTTC. Encoded protein: CASSYSTSPEQFF.